These T cell receptor beta chains were read from a single sample in a study of blood T cell repertoires in COVID-19. Profiling relied on immunoSEQ multiplex PCR, and the TCRdb table lists in-frame clones only, not all of them. The sample has about 240,000 clones, 85% seen once. Sequenced input: peripheral blood. These receptor sequences come from a man over 45 with COVID-19, enrolled during active disease. Each CDR3 is given with its conserved first and last residue. The D gene is left open where the match is weak. Part of the rows lack a size; the others show once, few, many or a class for expanded clones.

abundance	d_gene	v_gene	j_gene	CDR3nt	CDR3aa
-	TRBD2	TRBV11-2	TRBJ2-3	TGTGCCAGCAGCCTCGAGCCGGGGGGGGCAGATACGCAGTATTTT	CASSLEPGGADTQYF
-	TRBD2	TRBV18	TRBJ2-7	TGTGCCAGCTCACGGCGGGGGGGCGAGCAGTACTTC	CASSRRGGEQYF
-	TRBD2	TRBV27	TRBJ2-7	TGTGCCAGCAGTCGCGGGGGGCCGTCCTACGAGCAGTACTTC	CASSRGGPSYEQYF
-	-	TRBV7-7	TRBJ2-2	TGTGCTAGCAGCTTAGAGGGGCAGGTTGGCACCGGGGAGCTGTTTTTT	CASSLEGQVGTGELFF
-	TRBD2	TRBV6-6	TRBJ2-7	TGTGCCAGCAGTTACCCTCCAAGCGGGACGGACGAGCAGTACTTC	CASSYPPSGTDEQYF
-	-	TRBV9	TRBJ1-5	TGTGCCAGCAGCGTAGCGGGAAATCAGCCCCAGCATTTT	CASSVAGNQPQHF
-	-	TRBV5-4	TRBJ1-6	TGTGCCAGCAGCGACAACATAGGTTCACCCCTCCACTTT	CASSDNIGSPLHF
few	TRBD1	TRBV19	TRBJ1-2	TGTGCCAGTGCTGTAGGGGACAGGGGACTCTATGGCTACACCTTC	CASAVGDRGLYGYTF
-	TRBD1	TRBV4-1	TRBJ2-2	TGCGCCAGCAGCGAAGGACAGGGAGGCACCGGGGAGCTGTTTTTT	CASSEGQGGTGELFF
-	-	TRBV28	TRBJ1-2	TGTGGTTGTCACAGGAACTATGGCTACACCTTC	CGCHRNYGYTF
-	TRBD1	TRBV6-5	TRBJ1-5	TGTGCCAGCAGTCCAAGACAGGGGAGACAGCCCCAGCATTTT	CASSPRQGRQPQHF
-	TRBD1	TRBV5-4	TRBJ1-5	TGTGCCAGCAGCGCGGGACAGGGGGCCCATCAGCCCCAGCATTTT	CASSAGQGAHQPQHF
-	-	TRBV11-2	TRBJ2-7	TGTGCCAGCAGCTTCCGACAGGAACGGAACGAGCAGTACTTC	CASSFRQERNEQYF
few	TRBD1	TRBV2	TRBJ1-6	TGTGCCAGCAGCTGGGGGGGACAGGGTAAATCACCCCTCCACTTT	CASSWGGQGKSPLHF
-	-	TRBV20-1	TRBJ2-5	TGCAGTGATCGGGAAGAGACCCAGTACTTC	CSDREETQYF
few	-	TRBV6-1	TRBJ1-5	TGTGCCAGCAGTGAATTAGACAGGAGACCTAACCAGCATTTT	CASSELDRRPNQHF
-	-	TRBV6-5	TRBJ2-7	TGTGCCAGCAGTTCTCCGGACAGACCCTACGAGCAGTACTTC	CASSSPDRPYEQYF
-	-	TRBV5-1	TRBJ1-3	TGCGCCAGCAGCTTGTTCGGGGGAAGCGTCTCTGGAAACACCATATATTTT	CASSLFGGSVSGNTIYF
-	TRBD2	TRBV2	TRBJ2-3	TGTGCCAGCAGGACTAGCGGGGTCGATACGCAGTATTTT	CASRTSGVDTQYF
-	-	TRBV2	TRBJ2-5	TGTGCCAGCAGAACTGGACGAGGGGGGGGCGAAGTTGAGACCCAGTACTTC	CASRTGRGGGEVETQYF
-	-	TRBV14	TRBJ1-1	TGTGCCAGCACTAAAGCCCTGAACACTGAAGCTTTCTTT	CASTKALNTEAFF
-	TRBD1	TRBV6-5	TRBJ1-2	TGTGCCAGCAGTTACTCGCAGGGGGCGCGAGGCTACACCTTC	CASSYSQGARGYTF
-	TRBD2	TRBV29-1	TRBJ2-1	TGCAGCGTTGAAGCGGAACTAGCGGCCTACAATGAGCAGTTCTTC	CSVEAELAAYNEQFF
-	-	TRBV7-2	TRBJ2-7	TGTGCCAGCAGCCAGGGAAGAGCCCGCTCCTACGAGCAGTACTTC	CASSQGRARSYEQYF
-	TRBD2	TRBV9	TRBJ2-3	TGTGCCAGCAGCGCCTTAATTGGGGGGGGCACAGATACGCAGTATTTT	CASSALIGGGTDTQYF
-	-	TRBV30	TRBJ1-6	TGTGCCTGGAGTGTCGGCCTTACTAGCTCCTATAATTCACCCCTCCACTTT	CAWSVGLTSSYNSPLHF
-	-	TRBV3-1/TRBV3-2	TRBJ2-6	TGTGCCAGCAGCCAAGATCCTAAATTATGGTCCGGCTCTGGGGCCAACGTCCTGACTTTC	CASSQDPKLWSGSGANVLTF
-	TRBD1	TRBV28	TRBJ1-4	TGTGCCAGCAGTTCAGGGGGCGCCGGAGAAAAACTGTTTTTT	CASSSGGAGEKLFF
-	TRBD1	TRBV7-8	TRBJ1-2	TGTGCCAGCAGCACTACAGGGGTGATTGGCTATGGCTACACCTTC	CASSTTGVIGYGYTF
-	-	TRBV19	TRBJ1-5	TGTGCCAGTAGACCCACCGGCACAGGCTTGATAGCTCAGCCCCAGCATTTT	CASRPTGTGLIAQPQHF
-	-	TRBV5-5	TRBJ2-3	TGTGCCAGCAGCCCGGACAGTTTAACAGATACGCAGTATTTT	CASSPDSLTDTQYF
once	-	TRBV5-5	TRBJ2-7	TGTGCCAGCAGCTTGATCCAGGGAGGCGAGCAGTACTTC	CASSLIQGGEQYF
-	-	TRBV27	TRBJ2-2	TGTGCCAGCAGTTCCCTCCTTCAGGTTGTCACCGGGGAGCTGTTTTTT	CASSSLLQVVTGELFF
-	-	TRBV11-1	TRBJ2-7	TGTGCCAGCAGCTTAACGGGGTCTACCCTGGACGAGCAGTACTTC	CASSLTGSTLDEQYF
once	-	TRBV6-2/TRBV6-3	TRBJ2-7	TGTGCCAGCAGTTACTGGGCGGGGAGCTCCTACGAGCAGTACTTC	CASSYWAGSSYEQYF
once	-	TRBV9	TRBJ1-1	TGTGCCAGCAGCTACCCCAGAATGGGTCGGGACACTGAAGCTTTCTTT	CASSYPRMGRDTEAFF
-	TRBD1	TRBV27	TRBJ2-3	TGTGCCAGCAGTACCCCAGGGGGCGGGTCGGATACGCAGTATTTT	CASSTPGGGSDTQYF
-	-	TRBV18	TRBJ1-1	TGTGCCAGCTCACCGAGGAGTGCCCAGGGTAAGAGCACTGAAGCTTTCTTT	CASSPRSAQGKSTEAFF
-	-	TRBV5-1	TRBJ2-7	TGCGCCAGCAGCTTGTTAGGAGGAAACTCCTACGAGCAGTACTTC	CASSLLGGNSYEQYF
-	-	TRBV5-4	TRBJ2-2	TGTGCCAGCAGCTTGGGAAAACAGGGTTTGGCCGGGGAGCTGTTTTTT	CASSLGKQGLAGELFF
-	-	TRBV3-1/TRBV3-2	TRBJ1-1	TGTGCCAGCAGCCGCTTGGAGGGAGCTGAAGCTTTCTTT	CASSRLEGAEAFF
-	TRBD1	TRBV19	TRBJ1-1	TGTGCCAGTAGTTCCCTCCGGACAGGGTGGAACACTGAAGCTTTCTTT	CASSSLRTGWNTEAFF
-	-	TRBV21-1	TRBJ2-4	TGTGCCAGCAGCTTAAGAGTCGGAGCCAAAAACATTCAGTACTTC	CASSLRVGAKNIQYF
-	-	TRBV20-1	TRBJ2-7	TGCAGTGCTAGTAGTGGGGCGGACGAGCAGTACTTC	CSASSGADEQYF
-	TRBD1	TRBV19	TRBJ2-5	TGTGCCAGTAGTGTACAGGGGTCAGAGACCCAGTACTTC	CASSVQGSETQYF
-	TRBD2	TRBV6-2/TRBV6-3	TRBJ2-3	TGTGCCAGCAGTTACTCGATGTTCGGCGGGGGGGCCCGCAGCTCAGATACGCAGTATTTT	CASSYSMFGGGARSSDTQYF
-	TRBD1	TRBV19	TRBJ1-5	TGTGCCAGTAGTACTCGGACAGGGGGCTGGGGCAATCAGCCCCAGCATTTT	CASSTRTGGWGNQPQHF
-	TRBD1	TRBV30	TRBJ1-4	TGTGCCTGGAGTGTACAGGACAGGGCAACTAATGAAAAACTGTTTTTT	CAWSVQDRATNEKLFF
-	-	TRBV24-1	TRBJ2-3	TGTGCCACCAGTGATCTCCTCACAGATACGCAGTATTTT	CATSDLLTDTQYF
-	-	TRBV7-2	TRBJ1-4	TGTGCCAGCAGCTTCGGCCTGTCGGGTTTT	CASSFGLSGF
few	-	TRBV2	TRBJ1-5	TGTGCCAGCAGCCAGGACAGCCCCAATCAGCCCCAGCATTTT	CASSQDSPNQPQHF